Presented here are 26 T cell receptor beta chains from one specimen sequenced in a study of T cell responses to AZD1222 COVID-19 vaccine. The method was immunoSEQ multiplex PCR; TCRdb's version includes in-frame clones alone and lacks a portion of them. The table includes roughly 140,000 clones, roughly 88% detected once. Material: peripheral blood, obtained on day 0 of MenACWY control vaccination. These receptors were obtained from an adult in good health.

This clone was recorded once. The CDR3 spells CSVNLRGGYTEAFF. The CDR3 bases are TGCAGCGTTAATCTACGAGGGGGTTACACTGAAGCTTTCTTT. The rearrangement uses TRBV29-1 and TRBJ1-1; D perhaps matches TRBD1 (6 bases). The germline CDR1 and CDR2 sequences are SQVTM and ANQGSEA. This CDR3 has 14 residues. V was pared by 5 bases and J by 3 bases, with 16 bases between.

The chain couples TRBV28 to TRBJ1-4; D call uncertain. V dropped 4 bases and J dropped 3 bases, with 6 bases sitting between them. Per the germline V gene, CDR1 is MDHEN and CDR2 is SYDVKM. The CDR3 extends over 13 amino acids. The CDR3 DNA is TGTGCCAGCAGTTATGTCTCTAATGAAAAACTGTTTTTT. Its translation: CASSYVSNEKLFF. Using reference TRBV28 and TRBJ1-4 for the parts outside the CDR3, the full variable domain is DVKVTQSSRYLVKRTGEKVFLECVQDMDHENMFWYRQDPGLGLRLIYFSYDVKMKEKGDIPEGYSVSREKKERFSLILESASTNQTSMYLCASSYVSNEKLFFGSGTQLSVL.

This chain joins TRBV11-3 and TRBJ1-3; D ambiguous. CDR3 size: 11 residues. Germline CDR1 reads SGHNT; CDR2 reads YENEEA. The V and J ends lost 2 bases and 8 bases respectively, with 4 bases between them. Here the CDR3 reads CASSLTDTIYF. The CDR3 DNA follows: TGTGCCAGCAGCTTAACTGACACCATATATTTT.

The genes are TRBV4-3 and TRBJ2-2; D is unclear. The germline V gene encodes CDR1 LGHNA and CDR2 YSLEER. Between the trimmed V and J ends, which lost 8 bases and 1 base, there was a span of 11 bases. The CDR3 loop spans 14 amino acids. CDR3 coding DNA: TGCGCCAGCGGGGATTACAAGAACACCGGGGAGCTGTTTTTT. Amino acid sequence: CASGDYKNTGELFF.

V and J are TRBV3-1 (or the pseudogene TRBV3-2) and TRBJ2-1; 7 bases line up with TRBD2. The germline CDR1 and CDR2 sequences are LGHDT and YNNKEL (reference sequence). V was pared by 1 base and J by 1 base, with 4 bases of the junction left unmatched. The CDR3 runs to 16 residues. The CDR3 DNA is TGTGCCAGCAGCCAAGCTATTAGCGGGTCCTACAATGAGCAGTTCTTC. It specifies CASSQAISGSYNEQFF.

V usage is TRBV19 and J usage is TRBJ2-7; D possibly corresponds to TRBD2 (6 bases). The length of the CDR3 is 22 residues. Germline CDR1 and CDR2: LNHDA and SQIVND (reference sequence). Deletions cut 5 bases from V and 4 bases from J, with 39 bases between. DNA for the CDR3: TGTGCCAGTAGTCACAGGCCCGCCACGACGGGACTTCGCTCTGCTCGCCCTTACGAGCAGTACTTC. It encodes CASSHRPATTGLRSARPYEQYF. Filled out from reference TRBV19 and TRBJ2-7, the complete variable domain reads DGGITQSPKYLFRKEGQNVTLSCEQNLNHDAMYWYRQDPGQGLRLIYYSQIVNDFQKGDIAEGYSVSREKKESFPLTVTSAQKNPTAFYLCASSHRPATTGLRSARPYEQYFGPGTRLTVT.

The chain couples TRBV19 to TRBJ1-1; a possible D gene is TRBD1 (5 bases). Trimming removed 5 bases at V and 5 bases at J, with 15 bases between. The CDR3 consists of 14 residues. Germline V CDR1 and CDR2: LNHDA, SQIVND (reference sequence). CDR3 region: CASSGAGLGTEAFF. In DNA form, the CDR3 reads TGTGCCAGTAGTGGGGCAGGGTTGGGGACTGAAGCTTTCTTT.

The chain carries TRBV5-1 and TRBJ2-7; 9 bases match TRBD1. Germline assignment: CDR1 SGHRS and CDR2 YFSETQ. This CDR3 contains 14 residues. V lost 3 bases, J lost 5 bases, and 6 bases stayed unmatched. CDR3 sequence reads: CASSYQQGADEQYF. The CDR3 bases are TGCGCCAGCAGCTATCAACAGGGGGCTGACGAGCAGTACTTC.

The J gene is TRBJ1-1, the V gene TRBV7-9, with unresolved D. The V end was cut by 5 bases, the J end by 0 bases, with 7 bases between. The CDR3 consists of 13 residues. Germline V CDR1 and CDR2: SEHNR, FQNEAQ (reference sequence). The CDR3 protein is CASSMNMNTEAFF. Written as DNA, the CDR3 is TGTGCCAGCAGCATGAACATGAACACTGAAGCTTTCTTT.

The gene calls are TRBV10-3 and TRBJ2-5, with TRBD1 identical over 9 bases. There are 14 residues in the CDR3. J gave up 5 bases and V 7 bases, and 8 bases lay outside the gene matches. Per germline, CDR1 ENHRY and CDR2 SYGVKD. As DNA, the CDR3 is TGTGCCATCAATAGACAGGGGGAAGCGGAGACCCAGTACTTC. Protein sequence: CAINRQGEAETQYF.

V gene TRBV9 combines with J gene TRBJ2-7; D gene ambiguous. This CDR3 region has 14 residues. Between the trimmed V and J ends, which lost 0 bases and 2 bases, there was a span of 9 bases. Germline V gives CDR1 SGDLS, CDR2 YYNGEE. This CDR3 is CASSVGRPAYEQYF. Written as DNA, the CDR3 is TGTGCCAGCAGCGTAGGTCGCCCAGCCTACGAGCAGTACTTC.

Only one count was recorded for this clone. The chain is built from TRBV10-3 and TRBJ2-2, with a weak D call TRBD2 (6 bases). V dropped 11 bases and J dropped 7 bases, with 14 bases sitting between them. Germline V gene data show CDR1 as ENHRY and CDR2 as SYGVKD. The CDR3 consists of 12 residues. Here the CDR3 reads CAAGPTHGELFF. For the CDR3, the DNA is TGTGCCGCGGGACCCACCCACGGGGAGCTGTTTTTT.

The count of this clone is one. The rearrangement links TRBV4-1 to TRBJ2-2; D is ambiguous. The germline V and J ends were trimmed by 2 bases and 3 bases, with 1 base remaining between them. Per the germline V gene, CDR1 is MGHRA and CDR2 is YSYEKL. The CDR3 loop spans 12 amino acids. DNA for the CDR3: TGCGCCAGCAGCCAACACACCGGGGAGCTGTTTTTT. This sequence encodes CASSQHTGELFF.

The chain joins TRBV5-4 to TRBJ2-7, with D possibly TRBD1 on 6 matching bases. CDR1 is SGHNT, CDR2 YYREEE, per germline (reference sequence). The CDR3 has 15 residues. V shed 4 bases and J shed 3 bases, with 17 bases lying between them. CDR3 in amino acids: CASSQNTGTYYEQYF. DNA of the CDR3: TGTGCCAGCAGCCAAAACACAGGGACCTACTACGAGCAGTACTTC.

The chain recombines TRBV20-1 with TRBJ2-5; no clear D gene. Germline CDR1 and CDR2: DFQATT and SNEGSKA (reference sequence). The CDR3 sequence is 10 residues long. The CDR3 protein is CSQQRETQYF. CDR3 DNA sequence: TGCAGCCAACAGAGGGAGACCCAGTACTTC.

The chain joins TRBV11-3 to TRBJ2-7, with D perhaps TRBD1 (5 bases). Germline CDR1 SGHNT, CDR2 YENEEA. V lost 1 base and J lost 5, with 15 bases in between. The CDR3 totals 15 residues. CDR3 residues: CASSLVRWTNHEQYF. CDR3 nucleotides: TGTGCCAGCAGCTTAGTAAGGTGGACAAACCACGAGCAGTACTTC.

The chain uses TRBV29-1 and TRBJ2-2, with 8 bases identical to TRBD2. The CDR3 sequence is 13 residues long. Germline CDR1 SQVTM, CDR2 ANQGSEA. The V gene end was trimmed by 5 bases and the J gene end by 7 bases; junction bases not matched to a gene: 6. CDR3 protein: CSVRLAPGGELFF. In DNA, the CDR3 is TGCAGCGTTAGACTAGCGCCAGGCGGGGAGCTGTTTTTT.

The chain recombines TRBV2 with TRBJ2-1; no clear D gene. This CDR3 is 12 amino acids long. Trimming removed 6 bases at V and 3 bases at J, with 6 bases between. Germline V lookup: CDR1 SNHLY, CDR2 FYNNEI. The CDR3 loop is CASRGYYNEQFF. As DNA, the CDR3 is TGTGCCAGCAGGGGATACTACAATGAGCAGTTCTTC.

This clone was recorded once. The chain combines TRBV19 with TRBJ2-2, with 7 bases identical to TRBD2. This CDR3 comprises 15 residues. The V gene end was trimmed by 5 bases and the J gene end by 3 bases; junction bases not matched to a gene: 6. CDR1 is LNHDA, CDR2 SQIVND, per germline (reference sequence). The CDR3 region is CASSHGGVDTGELFF. CDR3 nucleotides: TGTGCCAGTAGTCATGGGGGGGTTGACACCGGGGAGCTGTTTTTT.

V usage is TRBV11-3 and J usage is TRBJ2-7; maybe TRBD2 (5 bases). V lost 7 bases and J 4 bases, leaving 23 bases between the germline ends. Germline CDR1 is SGHNT and CDR2 is YENEEA. The CDR3 sequence is 16 residues long. This CDR3 is CASTLNSWVRGYEQYF. The CDR3 nucleotides are TGTGCCAGCACCCTTAATTCTTGGGTCAGAGGGTACGAGCAGTACTTC.

The V gene is TRBV10-3, the J gene TRBJ1-3; the match to TRBD1 covers 10 bases. Germline V gene lookup returns CDR1 ENHRY and CDR2 SYGVKD. The J segment lost 2 bases and the V segment lost 6 bases, leaving 1 base of the junction unmatched. The CDR3 sequence is 14 residues long. Here the CDR3 DNA reads TGTGCCATCAGCGGGACAGGGGCTGGAAACACCATATATTTT. It is translated as CAISGTGAGNTIYF.

This clone was picked up one time. The J gene is TRBJ2-5, the V gene TRBV12-3 or TRBV12-4; 8 positions match TRBD1. J gave up 4 bases and V 8 bases, and 6 bases lay outside the gene matches. The CDR3 spans 13 residues. CDR3 nucleotide sequence: TGTGCCAGCGCGCGTGACAGGGGAGAGACCCAGTACTTC. It translates to CASARDRGETQYF.

The chain recombines TRBV18 with TRBJ1-5, with D unclear. This CDR3 has 14 residues. Between the trimmed V and J ends, which lost 3 bases and 1 base, there was a span of 7 bases. Germline V gene sequence: CDR1 KGHSH, CDR2 LQKENI. The CDR3, as DNA: TGTGCCAGCTCACCTACTACCAGCAATCAGCCCCAGCATTTT. This translates into CASSPTTSNQPQHF.

The J gene is TRBJ2-2, the V gene TRBV2; no firm D call. The CDR3 loop spans 12 amino acids. The germline V and J ends were trimmed by 8 bases and 3 bases, with 7 bases remaining between them. Per germline, CDR1 SNHLY and CDR2 FYNNEI. In DNA form, the CDR3 reads TGTGCCAGCTCGGAGCACACCGGGGAGCTGTTTTTT. Translation: CASSEHTGELFF.

The chain combines TRBV24-1 with TRBJ2-1; D perhaps matches TRBD2 (5 bases). The CDR3 extends over 17 amino acids. CDR1 is KGHDR and CDR2 is SFDVKD in the germline V gene. The ends were cut back, 3 bases at V and 6 bases at J, with 20 bases in the middle. DNA for the CDR3: TGTGCCACCAGTGATCCGTCGCGCACAGCCCGGGGCAATGAGCAGTTCTTC. Protein sequence: CATSDPSRTARGNEQFF.

The chain uses TRBV2 and TRBJ1-1, with unresolved D. CDR1 SNHLY and CDR2 FYNNEI come from the germline V gene. The CDR3 contains 14 residues. V was clipped by 1 base and J by 3 bases, with 9 bases between them. CDR3: CASSEVYIYTEAFF. The CDR3 DNA follows: TGTGCCAGCAGTGAAGTTTACATCTACACTGAAGCTTTCTTT.